This TCR beta chain was documented in a study of CD8+ T cells in alopecia areata. Study outcomes and limitations: Possibly as an HLA-related effect, TCR sharing across patients appeared less clear than in mice. Clonality in lesional scalp, especially alopecia totalis/universalis, exceeded that of normal scalp.

This clone occurred a few times. Its specificity is unknown. This CDR3 is 15 amino acids long. Germline trimming cut 2 bases from V and 2 bases from J; bases unmatched to any gene: 6. Germline values: CDR1 SQVTM, CDR2 ANQGSEA. As the sequencing template, cDNA was produced by extracting RNA and reverse transcribing it. This table comes from immunoSEQ multiplex PCR, and its TCRdb copy is limited to in-frame clones, with some not included. The sample holds roughly 150,000 clones, 55% to 65% seen once. The chain couples TRBV29-1 to TRBJ2-3, with TRBD1 identical over 8 bases. The sequence was obtained from a human donor in good health. The sample taken for sequencing was CD4+ T cells sorted from blood. The CDR3 DNA sequence: TGCAGCGTTGAACAAGGACAGGGCCTCACAGATACGCAGTATTTT. It specifies CSVEQGQGLTDTQYF.